This TCR beta chain was identified during a study of T cells after posttransplantation cyclophosphamide. Busulfan-fludarabine conditioning, marrow transplant, and cyclophosphamide on days +3 and +4 were administered. Overall study findings and caveats: Later blood repertoires were often dominated by clones from the donor CD8+ memory compartment. TRB clonality was highly associated with recipient CMV seropositivity and reactivation. Tissue-infiltrating T cells from skin or gut overlapped little with blood T cells.

This CDR3 region has 13 residues. Trimming removed 0 bases from V and 9 bases from J, with 9 bases in between. From germline, CDR1 is SGHAT and CDR2 FQNNGV. Sequencing used immunoSEQ multiplex PCR; TCRdb keeps in-frame clones, though not all of them. Recorded here are more than 8,500 clones, with no singletons, and the ten leading clones hold 3% to 4.5%. There are many counts of this clone. Its specificity is not known. The sequencing used PBMCs, collected nearly 360 days after allogeneic stem cell transplant with posttransplant cyclophosphamide. This receptor was taken from a male patient in his fifties who received an allogeneic stem cell transplant from a related donor and was CMV-positive. Some T cells here may be from the graft donor. The rearrangement joins TRBV11-2 to TRBJ2-1; no definite D call. CDR3: CASSLELLSEQFF. DNA of the CDR3: TGTGCCAGCAGCTTAGAATTACTGAGTGAGCAGTTCTTC.